This T cell receptor beta chain was retrieved from a study of CD8 T cells in Susac syndrome. The authors sequenced TCR beta from blood CD8+ and CD4+ T cells. Patients with Susac syndrome showed fulfilment of recently defined diagnostic criteria for definite or probable disease. cDNA came from around 0.5 to 1 ug RNA primed by random hexamers. Across 54 Vbeta and 13 Jbeta, immunoSEQ multiplex PCR amplified TCR beta CDR3. TCRdb independently ran MiXCR on the immunoSEQ multiplex PCR reads; one entry per CDR3 protein. Of tens of thousands of distinct CDR3 sequences in the sample, approximately 96% were seen once. V was cut by 4 bases and J by 5 bases, with 14 bases left in between. Per the germline V gene, CDR1 is LNHNV and CDR2 is YYDKDF (reference sequence). The CDR3 length is 15 residues.

Material: CD8+ T cells from PBMCs. This TCR derives from a human donor with Susac syndrome. The chain is built from TRBV15 and TRBJ1-4; weak D call: TRBD1 (5 bases). This CDR3 is CATSTTRQINEKLFF. In DNA form, the CDR3 reads TGTGCCACCAGCACGACCAGACAGATAAATGAAAAACTGTTTTTT. Looking up the rest from reference TRBV15 and TRBJ1-4 gives the full variable domain: DAMVIQNPRYQVTQFGKPVTLSCSQTLNHNVMYWYQQKSSQAPKLLFHYYDKDFNNEADTPDNFQSRRPNTSFCFLDIRSPGLGDTAMYLCATSTTRQINEKLFFGSGTQLSVL.